The 2 T cell receptor beta chains below were found in one sample sequenced in a study of naive and memory T cell subsets. An equimolar mix of two oligonucleotides served as the beta constant-region primer for TRBC1 and TRBC2. Nested alpha and beta constant-region primers with the SP2 primer drove four PCR rounds on ligated cDNA. TCRdb independently ran MiXCR on the UMI-ligation and nested PCR reads; one entry per CDR3 protein. This sample yields 100,000 to 150,000 distinct CDR3 sequences, of which 30% to 45% are seen a single time; approximately 0.9% belongs to the top ten. The sequenced sample consisted of central memory CD4+ T cells from blood. All receptors derive from a human donor in good health.

This clonotype was observed a few times. The V gene is TRBV5-5, the J gene TRBJ2-3; 13 bases are a match to TRBD2. The V and J ends lost 4 bases and 1 base, in that order; junction bases with no gene match: 15. CDR3 length: 20 amino acids. CDR1 and CDR2 from the germline V gene are SGHKS and YYEKEE (reference sequence). The DNA of the CDR3 is TGTGCCAGCAGCCCACACGGCGGGACTAGCGGGAAGGTGGGCACAGATACGCAGTATTTT. This translates into CASSPHGGTSGKVGTDTQYF.

This clonotype was recorded a few times. The rearrangement links TRBV20-1 to TRBJ2-1; D perhaps matches TRBD1 (6 bases). The germline V gene has CDR1 DFQATT and CDR2 SNEGSKA (reference sequence). The CDR3 runs 14 residues. The germline V and J ends were trimmed by 5 bases and 6 bases, with 17 bases remaining between them. CDR3 residues: CSADRSLRGNEQFF. The CDR3 DNA sequence: TGCAGTGCTGACAGGTCTTTGAGAGGCAATGAGCAGTTCTTC.